Below, 2 T cell receptor beta chains from the same sample are listed, as sequenced in a study of post-analysis software for immune sequencing data. Study outcomes and limitations: Controls showed lower frequencies than patients for roughly 5 TRBV segments, and TRBV5-6, TRBV5-1 and TRBV20-1 were among these.

Their cognate antigens are unknown. Unique molecular identifiers featured in each of the TCR beta cDNA libraries. TCRdb itself ran the PCR reads through MiXCR, one entry per CDR3 protein. This table has about 200,000 distinct CDR3 sequences, 29% appearing once. The sequenced sample was blood. These receptors were taken from a girl younger than 18 with multiple sclerosis.

J is TRBJ2-5 and V is TRBV7-9; 7 bases fit TRBD2. J gave up 8 bases and V 5 bases, and 14 bases lay outside the gene matches. The CDR3 loop spans 15 amino acids. Germline V gene data show CDR1 as SEHNR and CDR2 as FQNEAQ (reference sequence). CDR3 loop: CASSGPGLGPRTQYF. CDR3 DNA: TGTGCCAGCAGCGGACCAGGACTAGGGCCCAGAACCCAGTACTTC.

This clonotype was picked up many times. V and J are TRBV3-1 and TRBJ1-2, with 7 bases lining up with TRBD1. Trimming cost V 7 bases and J 1 base; bases outside gene matches: 18. From germline, CDR1 is LGHDT and CDR2 YNNKEL (reference sequence). This CDR3 region has 18 residues. The CDR3 bases are TGTGCCAGCAACTCAAGCTATGGCAGGGGGGTCGGTAACTATGGCTACACCTTC. It yields the protein CASNSSYGRGVGNYGYTF.